This T cell receptor (beta chain) comes out of a study of blood T cell repertoires in COVID-19. The overall study: Material from acute and convalescent COVID-19 was sourced from the United States, Italy and Spain. Sources were T cells, B-cell-depleted T cells, or PBMCs; the material itself was cDNA or gDNA.

V lost 7 bases and J lost 4, with 13 bases in between. This CDR3 spans 13 amino acids. Germline CDR1 LNHDA, CDR2 SQIVND (reference sequence). How the authors handled the data: Reference gene primer amplification gave estimated nucleated cell counts. Sequenced by immunoSEQ multiplex PCR; TCRdb stores in-frame clones only, minus some. V, J and clone size are taken as reported in that table, and D and trimming were inferred from the DNA itself. Of about 54,000 clones in the sample, roughly nine tenths are singletons; the top ten hold about 7.7%. The chain recombines TRBV19 with TRBJ1-2, with D tentatively TRBD1 (5 bases). The sequence was obtained from a woman in her thirties or forties with active COVID-19. Material for sequencing was peripheral blood. CDR3 in amino acids: CASKEGPGYGYTF. In nucleotides, the CDR3 is TGTGCCAGTAAGGAGGGGCCGGGCTATGGCTACACCTTC.